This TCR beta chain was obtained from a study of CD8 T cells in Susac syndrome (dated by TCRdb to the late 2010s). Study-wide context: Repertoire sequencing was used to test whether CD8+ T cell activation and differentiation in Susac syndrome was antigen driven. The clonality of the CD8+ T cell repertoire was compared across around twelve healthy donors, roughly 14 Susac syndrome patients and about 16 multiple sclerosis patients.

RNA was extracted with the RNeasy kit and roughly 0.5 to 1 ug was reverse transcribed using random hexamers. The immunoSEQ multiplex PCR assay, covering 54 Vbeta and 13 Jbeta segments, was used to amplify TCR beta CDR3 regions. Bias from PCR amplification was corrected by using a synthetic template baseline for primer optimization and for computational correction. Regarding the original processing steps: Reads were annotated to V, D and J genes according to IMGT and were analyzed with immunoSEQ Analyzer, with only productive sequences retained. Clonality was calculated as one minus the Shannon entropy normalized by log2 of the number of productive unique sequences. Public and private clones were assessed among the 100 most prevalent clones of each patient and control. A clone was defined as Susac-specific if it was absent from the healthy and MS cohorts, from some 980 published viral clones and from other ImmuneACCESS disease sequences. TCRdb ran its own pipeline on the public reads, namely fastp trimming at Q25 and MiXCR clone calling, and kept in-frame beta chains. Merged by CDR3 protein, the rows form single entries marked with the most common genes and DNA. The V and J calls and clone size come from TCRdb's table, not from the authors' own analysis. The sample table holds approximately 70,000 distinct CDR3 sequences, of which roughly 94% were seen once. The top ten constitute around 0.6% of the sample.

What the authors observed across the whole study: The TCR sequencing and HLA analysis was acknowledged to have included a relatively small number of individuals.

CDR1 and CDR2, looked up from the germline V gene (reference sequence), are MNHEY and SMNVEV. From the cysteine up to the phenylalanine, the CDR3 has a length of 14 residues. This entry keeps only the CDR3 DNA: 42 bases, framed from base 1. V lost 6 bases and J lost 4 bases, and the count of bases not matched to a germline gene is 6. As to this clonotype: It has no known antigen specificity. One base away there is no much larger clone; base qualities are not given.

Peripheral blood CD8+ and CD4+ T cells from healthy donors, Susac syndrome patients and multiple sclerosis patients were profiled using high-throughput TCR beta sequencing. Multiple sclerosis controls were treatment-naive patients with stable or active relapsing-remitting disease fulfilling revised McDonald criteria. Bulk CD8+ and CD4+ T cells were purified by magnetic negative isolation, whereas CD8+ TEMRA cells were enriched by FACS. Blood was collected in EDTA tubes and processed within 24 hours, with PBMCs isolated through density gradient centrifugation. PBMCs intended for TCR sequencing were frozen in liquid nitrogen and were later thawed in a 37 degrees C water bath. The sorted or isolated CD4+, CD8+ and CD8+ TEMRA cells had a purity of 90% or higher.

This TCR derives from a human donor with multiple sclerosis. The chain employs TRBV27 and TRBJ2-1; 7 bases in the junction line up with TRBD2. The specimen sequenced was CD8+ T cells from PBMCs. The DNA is TGTGCCAGCAGCGAGGGACTACGGTACAATGAGCAGTTCTTC. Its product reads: CASSEGLRYNEQFF.